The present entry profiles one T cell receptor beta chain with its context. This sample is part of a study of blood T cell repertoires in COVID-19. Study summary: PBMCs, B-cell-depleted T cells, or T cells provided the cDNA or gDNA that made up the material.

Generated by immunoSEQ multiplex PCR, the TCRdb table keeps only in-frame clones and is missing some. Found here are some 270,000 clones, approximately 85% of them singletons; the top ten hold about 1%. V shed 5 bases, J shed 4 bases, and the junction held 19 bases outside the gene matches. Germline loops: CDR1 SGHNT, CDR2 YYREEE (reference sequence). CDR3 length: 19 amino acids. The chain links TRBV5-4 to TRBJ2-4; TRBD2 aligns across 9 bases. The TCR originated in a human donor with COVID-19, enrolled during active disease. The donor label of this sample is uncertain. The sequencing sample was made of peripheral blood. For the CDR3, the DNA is TGTGCCAGCAGGAGGTGGGAAGGGCGGGAGGGCGAGCAAAAAAACATTCAGTACTTC. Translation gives CASRRWEGREGEQKNIQYF.